This entry describes one T cell receptor (beta chain). It was with a sample-barcoded 5' primer and a J-beta primer mix that a second PCR of roughly 7 to 12 cycles was run. TCRdb re-called the 5' RACE reads through MiXCR, storing one row per CDR3 protein. The table has roughly 930,000 distinct CDR3 sequences, roughly 52% seen once. The data are from a study of blood T cells in healthy people across ages. The germline V and J ends were trimmed by 0 bases and 8 bases, with 13 bases remaining between them. The CDR3 contains 13 residues. The germline V gene encodes CDR1 DFQATT and CDR2 SNEGSKA (reference sequence).

Sequencing was done on a sample of blood. This TCR was sampled from a man aged 25 to 40 in good health. The rearrangement joins TRBV20-1 to TRBJ1-2; D remains ambiguous. CDR3 in amino acids: CSARDPGLMGYTF. The CDR3 DNA follows: TGCAGTGCTAGAGACCCGGGCCTTATGGGCTACACCTTC.